This T cell receptor (beta chain) was identified during a study of blood T cell repertoires in COVID-19. Across the study: Researchers got acute and convalescent COVID-19 samples from the United States, Italy and Spain. The analysed material was cDNA or gDNA that came from T cells, B-cell-depleted T cells, or PBMCs.

The CDR3 length is 17 residues. Germline loops: CDR1 KGHSH, CDR2 LQKENI. V was pared by 6 bases and J by 7 bases, with 16 bases of the junction left unmatched. The data were produced by immunoSEQ multiplex PCR, yet TCRdb's version contains in-frame clones alone and is incomplete. The sample includes under 350,000 clones, 80% to 90% seen only once; the top ten take roughly 4%. Input material: PBMCs or T cells enriched from blood (not recorded which). The chain is built from TRBV18 and TRBJ1-2; 11 nucleotides align to TRBD1. This clonotype was sampled from a woman between 35 and 50 years old with acute COVID-19. CDR3 DNA: TGTGCCAGCTCCTCAGGGACAGGGGGACTAACTAAGTCTGGCTACACCTTC. Encoded protein: CASSSGTGGLTKSGYTF.